Presented here are 2 T cell receptor beta chains from one specimen sequenced in a study of human thymus T cells. From resections taken during corrective heart surgery, the thymus tissue was obtained. The protocol was immunoSEQ multiplex PCR, while the TCRdb copy is restricted to in-frame clones and leaves out a portion. The sample consists of 78,000 or so clones, around 96% of them appearing once. Sequencing input: thymus tissue. These receptor sequences come from a boy under two years old with a congenital heart defect but otherwise immunologically healthy.

The genes are TRBV2 and TRBJ2-2; no clear D gene. The CDR3 runs 15 residues. Germline V CDR1 and CDR2: SNHLY, FYNNEI. Trimming left V 6 bases short and J 6 bases short, with 17 bases between. Here the CDR3 DNA reads TGTGCCAGCAGCCACTCGCCATTCCGGGCCGGGGAGCTGTTTTTT. Protein: CASSHSPFRAGELFF.

V gene TRBV30 combines with J gene TRBJ2-7, with D hard to call. This CDR3 is 13 amino acids long. The germline V gene has CDR1 GTSNPN and CDR2 SVGIG (reference sequence). The V and J ends lost 2 bases and 3 bases respectively, with 11 bases between them. The CDR3 loop reads CAWSRGFLYEQYF. The CDR3 region has the DNA TGTGCCTGGAGTCGAGGATTCCTCTACGAGCAGTACTTC.